A single sample is the source of the 30 T cell receptor beta chains below, sequenced in a study of neurological immune-mediated disorders. TCRdb used MiXCR to reprocess the 5' RACE reads, holding one entry per CDR3 protein. The repertoire includes approximately 46,000 distinct CDR3 sequences, 9% to 10% of them detected once, and 1.6% sits in the top ten. The sample's time point: longitudinal time-point 1 (baseline). Sequenced material: PBMCs. The receptors stem from a middle-aged woman in good health.

This clonotype was picked up many times. Being one base from a much bigger clone, this may be a read error. V usage is TRBV6-5 and J usage is TRBJ1-4; 8 bases match TRBD1. CDR3 length equals 15 residues. Germline V CDR1 and CDR2: MNHEY, SVGAGI. V was clipped by 7 bases and J by 7 bases; unmatched bases: 11. The CDR3 DNA follows: TGTGCCAGCACCCCCAGGACAGGGATTAGTGAAAAACTGTTTTTT. Protein sequence: CASTPRTGISEKLFF.

This clonotype was recorded many times. The chain carries TRBV20-1 and TRBJ2-3, with D possibly called TRBD1 or TRBD2 (7 bases each). CDR3 length: 16 amino acids. The germline gives CDR1 DFQATT, CDR2 SNEGSKA (reference sequence). V lost 6 bases, J lost 2 bases, and 21 bases lay in between. The CDR3 protein is CSARRGRERDTDTQYF. The CDR3 region has the DNA TGCAGTGCGAGGAGGGGGCGGGAGCGCGACACAGATACGCAGTATTTT.

The chain combines TRBV7-2 with TRBJ2-3; D remains unclear. The CDR3 totals 14 residues. Germline CDR1 reads SGHTA; CDR2 reads FQGNSA. Trimming took 5 bases from V and 4 from J, leaving 13 bases between them. This CDR3 is CASSRIGSADTQYF. CDR3 bases: TGTGCCAGCAGCCGGATAGGAAGCGCAGATACGCAGTATTTT.

This clonotype occurred many times. This CDR3 reads CSVEEGNSGNTIYF. CDR3 bases: TGCAGCGTTGAGGAGGGGAATAGTGGAAACACCATATATTTT. This chain uses TRBV29-1 with TRBJ1-3, with D perhaps TRBD1 (5 bases). Germline CDR1 is SQVTM and CDR2 is ANQGSEA. V gave up 3 bases and J gave up 3 bases, with 12 bases separating them. This CDR3 is 14 amino acids long. The variable domain in full, completed from reference TRBV29-1 and TRBJ1-3, reads SAVISQKPSRDICQRGTSLTIQCQVDSQVTMMFWYRQQPGQSLTLIATANQGSEATYESGFVIDKFPISRPNLTFSTLTVSNMSPEDSSIYLCSVEEGNSGNTIYFGEGSWLTVV.

This clonotype was seen many times. The chain is built from TRBV5-6 and TRBJ2-1; 7 bases fit TRBD2. The trim removed 5 bases at V and 0 bases at J, leaving 14 bases unmatched. Germline assignment: CDR1 SGHDT and CDR2 YYEEEE. CDR3 length: 18 amino acids. The CDR3 here is CASSLGPGRRSSYNEQFF. The CDR3 nucleotides read TGTGCCAGCAGTTTAGGTCCCGGGAGGAGGAGCTCCTACAATGAGCAGTTCTTC.

The sample holds many counts of this clonotype. The V gene is TRBV6-5, the J gene TRBJ1-1, with a tentative D call TRBD1 (5 bases). The V end lost 4 bases, the J end lost 3 bases, and 15 bases lay between the germline ends. The CDR3 length is 15 residues. Germline V lookup: CDR1 MNHEY, CDR2 SVGAGI. CDR3 bases: TGTGCCAGCAGTTCCGGGACGCCGAGGGACACTGAAGCTTTCTTT. Translating it yields CASSSGTPRDTEAFF.

This clonotype was recorded many times. The rearrangement uses TRBV20-1 and TRBJ2-5, with no clear D. Germline lookup yields CDR1 DFQATT and CDR2 SNEGSKA (reference sequence). Trimming removed 3 bases from V and 3 bases from J, with 14 bases in between. The CDR3 consists of 14 residues. As DNA, the CDR3 is TGCAGTGCTAGTCCCATGACCCGGGAAGAGACCCAGTACTTC. Translating gives CSASPMTREETQYF.

At least ten counts were recorded for this clonotype. The chain couples TRBV14 to TRBJ1-2, with unresolved D. The CDR3 spans 14 residues. The V gene lost 6 bases and the J gene lost 5 bases, with 16 bases spanning the gap. The germline V gene encodes CDR1 SGHDN and CDR2 FVKESK. The CDR3: CASSPFAGRYGYTF. CDR3 coding DNA: TGTGCCAGCAGTCCCTTCGCCGGGCGATATGGCTACACCTTC.

Ten or more counts support this clonotype. This chain joins TRBV5-1 and TRBJ2-1; D could derive from TRBD1 or TRBD2 (6 bases each). The CDR3 is 15 amino acids. CDR1 is SGHRS and CDR2 is YFSETQ in the germline V gene. Trimming removed 3 bases from V and 0 bases from J, with 10 bases in between. CDR3 coding DNA: TGCGCCAGCAGCTCGGGGGCTACCTCCTACAATGAGCAGTTCTTC. Encoded protein: CASSSGATSYNEQFF.

This clonotype was observed many times. The chain links TRBV4-1 to TRBJ2-3, with 7 bases that match TRBD2. Germline assignment: CDR1 MGHRA and CDR2 YSYEKL. The CDR3 is 17 amino acids. After removal of 8 bases from V and 7 bases from J, the junction contained 21 bases not matched to a gene. CDR3 amino acids: CASRTGLVGPTAHTQYF. For the CDR3, the DNA is TGCGCCAGCCGGACCGGACTAGTCGGTCCCACGGCGCATACGCAGTATTTT.

The sample holds many counts of this clonotype. The chain uses TRBV20-1 and TRBJ2-3; D might be TRBD1 (6 bases). V was trimmed by 6 bases and J by 6 bases, leaving 10 bases between them. The CDR3 has 11 residues. CDR1 DFQATT and CDR2 SNEGSKA come from the germline V gene (reference sequence). CDR3 coding DNA: TGCAGTGCCCGAGGGGGTGATACGCAGTATTTT. Translated, it gives CSARGGDTQYF.

This clonotype appeared many times. The chain is built from TRBV20-1 and TRBJ2-7, with a weak D call TRBD2 (7 bases). Germline CDR1 and CDR2: DFQATT and SNEGSKA (reference sequence). The CDR3 covers 13 residues. The ends were cut back, 5 bases at V and 0 bases at J, with 11 bases in the middle. The CDR3 nucleotides are TGCAGTGCTGGGGGGGCAGACTCCTACGAGCAGTACTTC. Amino acids: CSAGGADSYEQYF.

Ten or more counts support this clonotype. The chain uses TRBV6-6 and TRBJ1-5, with D possibly matching TRBD1 (5 bases). Trimming removed 4 bases at V and 6 bases at J, with 10 bases between. Germline V gene lookup returns CDR1 MNHNY and CDR2 SVGAGI (reference sequence). The CDR3 runs 13 residues. This CDR3 reads CASSSPGFQPQHF. CDR3 nucleotides: TGTGCCAGCAGTTCCCCAGGGTTTCAGCCCCAGCATTTT.

V and J are TRBV20-1 and TRBJ1-1; tentatively, D is TRBD1 (6 bases). The V end lost 1 base, the J end lost 4 bases, and 10 bases lay between the germline ends. This CDR3 spans 13 amino acids. Germline CDR1 reads DFQATT; CDR2 reads SNEGSKA (reference sequence). CDR3 region: CSARGQAATEAFF. CDR3 coding DNA: TGCAGTGCTAGAGGACAGGCCGCCACTGAAGCTTTCTTT.

This clonotype was detected many times. The rearrangement links TRBV7-2 to TRBJ2-7; 7 bases agree with TRBD2. CDR1 and CDR2 from the germline V gene are SGHTA and FQGNSA. This CDR3 is 14 amino acids long. V dropped 0 bases and J dropped 4; count of bases not matched to a gene: 3. The CDR3 spells CASSLAGGYYEQYF. The DNA of the CDR3 is TGTGCCAGCAGCTTAGCGGGGGGGTATTACGAGCAGTACTTC.

This clonotype was picked up many times. This sequence joins TRBV5-1 and TRBJ1-1; 8 positions match TRBD1. V dropped 1 base and J dropped 4; count of bases not matched to a gene: 6. The CDR3 length is 15 residues. Germline V CDR1 and CDR2: SGHRS, YFSETQ. As DNA, the CDR3 is TGCGCCAGCAGCTTGAACGGACAGGGAGGCACTGAAGCTTTCTTT. It encodes CASSLNGQGGTEAFF.

This clonotype was detected many times. V usage is TRBV5-1 and J usage is TRBJ2-1; the match to TRBD1 covers 8 bases. The CDR3 length is 14 residues. From germline, CDR1 is SGHRS and CDR2 YFSETQ. The junction had 4 bases not matched to a gene; V was cut back by 6 bases and J by 2 bases. The CDR3 protein is CASKAGGAYNEQFF. The DNA for the CDR3 is TGCGCCAGCAAGGCAGGGGGCGCCTACAATGAGCAGTTCTTC. The full variable domain, in which reference TRBV5-1 and TRBJ2-1 provide the parts outside the CDR3, is KAGVTQTPRYLIKTRGQQVTLSCSPISGHRSVSWYQQTPGQGLQFLFEYFSETQRNKGNFPGRFSGRQFSNSRSEMNVSTLELGDSALYLCASKAGGAYNEQFFGPGTRLTVL.

This clonotype came up many times. The genes are TRBV6-1 and TRBJ2-3; unclear D gene. V gave up 8 bases and J gave up 4 bases, with 4 bases separating them. CDR1 is MNHNS, CDR2 SASEGT, per germline. The CDR3 has 10 residues. The CDR3 reads CASGADTQYF. The CDR3 coding sequence is TGTGCCAGCGGGGCAGATACGCAGTATTTT.

The table lists this clonotype with many counts. The chain links TRBV4-1 to TRBJ2-7; 10 nucleotides match TRBD1. The germline CDR1 and CDR2 sequences are MGHRA and YSYEKL. The J segment lost 4 bases and the V segment lost 2 bases, leaving 5 bases of the junction unmatched. The CDR3 runs to 15 residues. The CDR3 sequence: CASSQQDRGFYEQYF. As DNA, the CDR3 is TGCGCCAGCAGCCAACAGGACAGGGGGTTTTACGAGCAGTACTTC.

The chain has TRBV7-2 and TRBJ2-7; D is unclear. Germline assignment: CDR1 SGHTA and CDR2 FQGNSA. The length of the CDR3 is 11 residues. V was clipped by 6 bases and J by 2 bases, with 5 bases between them. Here the CDR3 DNA reads TGTGCCAGCAGTTTCGCCTACGAGCAGTACTTC. Protein product: CASSFAYEQYF.

This clonotype was observed a few times. A much larger clone is a single base away; this may be a read error. The V gene is TRBV6-2 or TRBV6-3, the J gene TRBJ2-3, with 7 bases fitting TRBD1. Germline V lookup: CDR1 MNHEY, CDR2 SVGEGT. The CDR3 is 17 residues long. This CDR3 reads CTSSYQGDAFRPDTQYF. CDR3 DNA sequence: TGTACCAGCAGTTACCAGGGGGACGCTTTTCGCCCAGATACGCAGTATTTT.

The table lists this clonotype with many counts. The J gene is TRBJ1-3, the V gene TRBV9; 11 bases fit TRBD1. The CDR3 length is 17 residues. J was trimmed by 0 bases and V by 2 bases; bases with no gene match: 4. Germline CDR1 is SGDLS and CDR2 is YYNGEE. The CDR3 DNA follows: TGTGCCAGCAGCGTCGGACAGGGGGCGAGCTCTGGAAACACCATATATTTT. Translated, it gives CASSVGQGASSGNTIYF.

This clonotype occurred many times. This chain joins TRBV9 and TRBJ1-5; perhaps TRBD1 as D (6 bases). Germline CDR1 SGDLS, CDR2 YYNGEE. Trimming stripped 3 bases from V and 3 bases from J, with 13 bases between. The length of the CDR3 is 15 residues. CDR3 DNA: TGTGCCAGCAGCGCGGGGGGGGGCTACAATCAGCCCCAGCATTTT. Translating it yields CASSAGGGYNQPQHF.

Ten or more counts support this clonotype. The rearrangement joins TRBV29-1 to TRBJ2-1; 9 bases are shared with TRBD2. CDR3 length: 14 residues. Trimming cost V 2 bases and J 8 bases; bases outside gene matches: 7. The V gene's germline CDR1 is SQVTM and CDR2 ANQGSEA. The CDR3 DNA follows: TGCAGCGTTGAAAATGGAGCGGGAGGCGATGAGCAGTTCTTC. This encodes CSVENGAGGDEQFF.

The table lists this clonotype with many counts. The chain employs TRBV5-1 and TRBJ2-1, with 8 bases that match TRBD1. V lost 2 bases to trimming and J lost 12 bases; unmatched junction nucleotides: 7. The CDR3 is 13 amino acids. CDR1 and CDR2 from the germline V gene are SGHRS and YFSETQ. The CDR3 DNA reads TGCGCCAGCAGCTTATCAGGGGGCGATGTGCAGTTCTTC. Amino acids: CASSLSGGDVQFF.

This clonotype was counted ten times or more. This sequence joins TRBV4-3 and TRBJ2-2; 9 bases fit TRBD1. The CDR3 sequence is 17 residues long. Germline trimming cut 3 bases from V and 0 bases from J; bases unmatched to any gene: 5. Germline CDR1 and CDR2: LGHNA and YSLEER. CDR3 residues: CASSHPDRGSNTGELFF. CDR3 nucleotide sequence: TGCGCCAGCAGCCACCCGGACAGGGGCTCGAACACCGGGGAGCTGTTTTTT.

This clonotype was counted ten times or more. The V gene is TRBV29-1, the J gene TRBJ2-7; D unclear. V gave up 7 bases and J gave up 3 bases, with 10 bases separating them. Germline values: CDR1 SQVTM, CDR2 ANQGSEA. This CDR3 has 11 residues. The CDR3 sequence: CSATMYYEQYF. The CDR3 coding sequence is TGCAGCGCCACAATGTACTACGAGCAGTACTTC.

This clonotype was detected many times. The rearrangement uses TRBV6-1 and TRBJ1-2; D call uncertain. The CDR3 is 14 residues long. Between the trimmed V and J ends, which lost 2 bases and 7 bases, there was a span of 14 bases. Germline CDR1 MNHNS, CDR2 SASEGT. The CDR3 sequence is CASSETRVSGGYTF. CDR3 in DNA: TGTGCCAGCAGTGAAACCCGCGTAAGCGGTGGCTACACCTTC.

This clonotype showed up many times. The chain joins TRBV2 to TRBJ1-1, with D possibly being TRBD1 (5 bases). Trimming took off 6 bases at V and 1 base at J, with 12 bases between the two ends. CDR1 is SNHLY, CDR2 FYNNEI, per germline. This CDR3 is built from 14 residues. The CDR3 here is CASSRGRPNTEAFF. CDR3 sequence (DNA): TGTGCCAGCAGCCGGGGACGGCCGAACACTGAAGCTTTCTTT.

This clonotype has a count of ten or more. The genes are TRBV5-1 and TRBJ2-3, with TRBD1 identical over 7 bases. Germline-derived CDR1 and CDR2 are SGHRS and YFSETQ. This CDR3 region has 14 residues. V was pared by 0 bases and J by 6 bases, with 4 bases of the junction left unmatched. CDR3: CASSLDRGEDTQYF. CDR3 bases: TGCGCCAGCAGCTTGGACAGGGGTGAGGATACGCAGTATTTT.